The count of the clone carrying this T cell receptor beta chain is one. Trimming removed 0 bases from V and 6 bases from J, with 3 bases in between. The CDR3 has 11 residues. The V gene's germline CDR1 is MNHEY and CDR2 SVGAGI. Produced via immunoSEQ multiplex PCR; TCRdb's table is partial and in-frame only. The table has more than 300,000 clones, 92% seen once. The sample belongs to a study of blood T cell repertoires in COVID-19. The receptor was isolated from a woman in her 30s who had recovered from COVID-19. The J gene is TRBJ2-7, the V gene TRBV6-5; D gene ambiguous. The sequenced sample consisted of PBMCs or T cells enriched from blood (not recorded which). CDR3 in DNA: TGTGCCAGCAGTTACTCGAGCGAGCAGTACTTC. Translating it yields CASSYSSEQYF.